This T cell receptor (beta chain) emerged from a study of CD8+ T cells in alopecia areata. Study-level points and caveats: Relative to normal scalp, lesional scalp, especially alopecia totalis/universalis, showed higher clonality. Scalp samples also yield sequences from resident alphabeta T cells of normal skin.

Investigators isolated RNA and reverse transcribed it into cDNA to act as the sequencing template. Measured with immunoSEQ multiplex PCR; TCRdb has only the in-frame clones, and not every one. Of 95,000 to 120,000 clones detected, around 59% appear once; the ten largest clones hold around a fifth. The germline CDR1 and CDR2 sequences are WSHSY and SAAADI. This CDR3 is 13 amino acids long. The V gene end was trimmed by 6 bases and the J gene end by 5 bases; junction bases not matched to a gene: 3. This clone occurred once. As yet, its antigen is unknown. Material for sequencing was CD8+ T cells sorted from blood. The origin of this receptor is a human donor in good health. The chain carries TRBV10-2 and TRBJ2-1; 8 nucleotides line up with TRBD1. DNA for the CDR3: TGCGCCAGCAGATCGGGACAGGACAATGAGCAGTTCTTC. This sequence encodes CASRSGQDNEQFF.